The clone carrying this T cell receptor beta chain was found a few times. Its specificity is not known. This specimen comes from a study of T-cell memory formation after mild COVID-19. Looking at the study overall: TCR clusters were largely donor specific.

Amplification by 5'RACE using constant-segment primers produced TCR alpha and TCR beta cDNA libraries that carried sample barcodes and UMIs. Using its own MiXCR run on the 5' RACE reads, TCRdb lists one record per CDR3 protein. The sample has hundreds of thousands of distinct CDR3 sequences, about 22% seen once; the top ten hold around 9.2%. Study-level results: Later expanders leaned CD4+, whereas clones that contracted between day 15 and 85 were balanced CD4/CD8.

The specimen sequenced was PBMCs or a T cell subset sorted from them (not recorded which). This TCR came from an adult woman who had mild COVID-19 (a few samples of this study predate the infection). Cell type and time point are not known.

CDR3 amino acids: CASSPTGTRIYNEQFF. The CDR3 DNA reads as TGTGCCAGCAGTCCCACCGGGACTAGGATCTACAATGAGCAGTTCTTC. J is TRBJ2-1 and V is TRBV7-2; TRBD2 matches 8 bases. The J segment lost 3 bases and the V segment lost 6 bases, leaving 10 bases of the junction unmatched. CDR1 is SGHTA, CDR2 FQGNSA, per germline. This CDR3 has 16 residues.